A single sample is the source of the 32 T cell receptor beta chains below, sequenced in a study of T cell repertoires in cytomegalovirus infection. Each CDR3 protein is one row after TCRdb ran MiXCR on the reads. Among a few hundred thousand distinct CDR3 sequences listed, around 40% were seen once. Their cognate antigens are unknown. Sequences were derived from cultured PBMCs, sampled from culture after CMV antigen stimulation. Receptors originate from a human donor in good health (CMV status not recorded). Some clones in this sample may be carry-over from other donors' samples.

The chain carries TRBV7-2 and TRBJ1-1; 8 bases line up with TRBD1. The CDR3 length is 13 residues. V lost 5 bases, J lost 3 bases, and 2 bases stayed unmatched. Germline V gene data show CDR1 as SGHTA and CDR2 as FQGNSA. The CDR3 sequence: CASSETGDTEAFF. The CDR3 nucleotides are TGTGCCAGCAGCGAGACAGGGGACACTGAAGCTTTCTTT.

This chain joins TRBV10-3 and TRBJ2-1, with D hard to call. This CDR3 is built from 13 residues. Trimming removed 0 bases at V and 7 bases at J, with 7 bases between. Germline V gene lookup returns CDR1 ENHRY and CDR2 SYGVKD. Here the CDR3 DNA reads TGTGCCATCAGTGAGTCGGCAGATAATGAGCAGTTCTTC. It specifies CAISESADNEQFF.

This chain uses TRBV5-4 with TRBJ2-1, with unresolved D. Germline-derived CDR1 and CDR2 are SGHNT and YYREEE (reference sequence). The CDR3 length is 15 residues. V was pared by 3 bases and J by 9 bases, with 19 bases between. This chain's CDR3 is CASSWTGPNGGEQFF. The CDR3, as DNA: TGTGCCAGCAGCTGGACCGGACCCAACGGTGGTGAGCAGTTCTTC. Supplemented by reference TRBV5-4 and TRBJ2-1, the full variable domain reads ETGVTQSPTHLIKTRGQQVTLRCSSQSGHNTVSWYQQALGQGPQFIFQYYREEENGRGNFPPRFSGLQFPNYSSELNVNALELDDSALYLCASSWTGPNGGEQFFGPGTRLTVL.

The J gene is TRBJ1-5, the V gene TRBV7-2; TRBD1 agrees at 7 bases. The CDR3 sequence is 15 residues long. The junction had 5 bases not matched to a gene; V was cut back by 2 bases and J by 4 bases. Germline values: CDR1 SGHTA, CDR2 FQGNSA. Here the CDR3 DNA reads TGTGCCAGCAGCTTATACGGGACAGAGAATCAGCCCCAGCATTTT. Translation gives CASSLYGTENQPQHF.

This clonotype appeared many times. The chain joins TRBV7-8 to TRBJ2-7; perhaps D is TRBD1 or TRBD2 (6 bases each). V was clipped by 6 bases and J by 8 bases, with 23 bases between them. The CDR3 totals 15 residues. Germline V CDR1 and CDR2: SGHVS, FQNEAQ. CDR3 sequence: CASRYRGGPKEQQYF. CDR3 nucleotide sequence: TGTGCCAGCAGGTACCGTGGGGGGCCAAAGGAGCAGCAGTACTTC.

The chain couples TRBV7-2 to TRBJ2-3, with D possibly matching TRBD2 (7 bases). Trimming pared 4 bases from V and 4 bases from J, leaving 15 bases between. This CDR3 contains 15 residues. Germline lookup yields CDR1 SGHTA and CDR2 FQGNSA. CDR3 loop: CASSYFTGGADTQYF. CDR3 DNA sequence: TGTGCCAGCAGCTATTTTACGGGGGGCGCAGATACGCAGTATTTT.

The chain employs TRBV2 and TRBJ1-6; 7 bases fit TRBD1. V shed 5 bases and J 4 bases; nucleotides not matched to a gene: 8. The germline gives CDR1 SNHLY, CDR2 FYNNEI. The CDR3 length is 16 residues. For the CDR3, the DNA is TGTGCCAGCAGTTCAACGGGACAGACATATAATTCACCCCTCCACTTT. Translation: CASSSTGQTYNSPLHF.

The chain couples TRBV10-3 to TRBJ2-1; 8 bases line up with TRBD1. The V segment lost 10 bases and the J segment 10 bases; nucleotides outside the gene matches: 12. This CDR3 is built from 13 residues. Looked up from germline, CDR1 is ENHRY and CDR2 is SYGVKD. In DNA form, the CDR3 reads TGTGCCACCCACAGGGACAGGCCGGGCGAGCAGTTCTTC. Protein sequence: CATHRDRPGEQFF.

There are a few counts of this clonotype. CDR3 loop: CASSSAQGRLNEQFF. The CDR3 DNA reads TGTGCCAGCAGCTCCGCCCAGGGACGGCTCAATGAGCAGTTCTTC. The rearrangement links TRBV7-2 to TRBJ2-1, with D perhaps TRBD1 or TRBD2 (5 bases each). CDR3 size: 15 residues. Germline V lookup: CDR1 SGHTA, CDR2 FQGNSA. The V gene lost 4 bases and the J gene lost 6 bases, with 16 bases spanning the gap.

This clonotype has ten or more counts. The V and J genes are TRBV7-8 and TRBJ2-2; 10 bases line up with TRBD2. Germline loops: CDR1 SGHVS, CDR2 FQNEAQ. The trim removed 3 bases at V and 5 bases at J, leaving 9 bases unmatched. This CDR3 contains 17 residues. In DNA form, the CDR3 reads TGTGCCAGCAGCTTCGCGCTAGCGGGAGCCCTTACCGGGGAGCTGTTTTTT. Its protein is CASSFALAGALTGELFF. The full variable domain, its missing parts supplied by reference TRBV7-8 and TRBJ2-2, is GAGVSQSPRYKVAKRGQDVALRCDPISGHVSLFWYQQALGQGPEFLTYFQNEAQLDKSGLPSDRFFAERPEGSVSTLKIQRTQQEDSAVYLCASSFALAGALTGELFFGEGSRLTVL.

There are a few counts of this clonotype. This chain links TRBV7-2 with TRBJ2-4, with 7 bases lining up with TRBD2. Germline assignment: CDR1 SGHTA and CDR2 FQGNSA. The CDR3 consists of 14 residues. V dropped 4 bases and J dropped 8; count of bases not matched to a gene: 8. In DNA, the CDR3 is TGTGCCAGCAGCTCCCCGCGGGAGAGGGACATTCAGTACTTC. This gives the protein CASSSPRERDIQYF. Supplemented by reference TRBV7-2 and TRBJ2-4, the full variable domain reads GAGVSQSPSNKVTEKGKDVELRCDPISGHTALYWYRQSLGQGLEFLIYFQGNSAPDKSGLPSDRFSAERTGGSVSTLTIQRTQQEDSAVYLCASSSPRERDIQYFGAGTRLSVL.

The sample holds a few counts of this clonotype. The chain uses TRBV19 and TRBJ1-2, with D possibly being TRBD1 (5 bases). Between the trimmed V and J ends, which lost 4 bases and 3 bases, there was a span of 12 bases. The CDR3 is made up of 14 amino acids. The germline CDR1 and CDR2 sequences are LNHDA and SQIVND (reference sequence). CDR3 residues: CASSTYRDHYGYTF. CDR3 DNA: TGTGCCAGTAGTACCTACCGGGACCACTATGGCTACACCTTC. Full variable domain (rest looked up from reference TRBV19 and TRBJ1-2): DGGITQSPKYLFRKEGQNVTLSCEQNLNHDAMYWYRQDPGQGLRLIYYSQIVNDFQKGDIAEGYSVSREKKESFPLTVTSAQKNPTAFYLCASSTYRDHYGYTFGSGTRLTVV.

V and J are TRBV7-2 and TRBJ2-3, with D unclear. Per germline, CDR1 SGHTA and CDR2 FQGNSA. This CDR3 is built from 15 residues. V was trimmed by 3 bases and J by 6 bases, leaving 16 bases between them. For the CDR3, the DNA is TGTGCCAGCAGCTTCCCCCTTTCCTTACAGGATACGCAGTATTTT. Translation: CASSFPLSLQDTQYF. Full variable domain (outside the CDR3, taken from reference TRBV7-2 and TRBJ2-3): GAGVSQSPSNKVTEKGKDVELRCDPISGHTALYWYRQSLGQGLEFLIYFQGNSAPDKSGLPSDRFSAERTGGSVSTLTIQRTQQEDSAVYLCASSFPLSLQDTQYFGPGTRLTVL.

This chain links TRBV2 with TRBJ2-1, with 9 bases identical to TRBD1. The length of the CDR3 is 19 residues. The germline V gene encodes CDR1 SNHLY and CDR2 FYNNEI. J gave up 0 bases and V 0 bases, and 9 bases lay outside the gene matches. CDR3 in amino acids: CASSEASGQGFGSYNEQFF. As DNA, the CDR3 is TGTGCCAGCAGTGAAGCTTCGGGACAGGGATTCGGCTCCTACAATGAGCAGTTCTTC.

The genes are TRBV20-1 and TRBJ2-2; D might be TRBD1 (6 bases). The V and J ends lost 5 bases and 1 base respectively, with 23 bases between them. Germline values: CDR1 DFQATT, CDR2 SNEGSKA (reference sequence). This CDR3 contains 18 residues. The CDR3 region is CSAAILRDRNLNTGELFF. CDR3 sequence (DNA): TGCAGTGCTGCCATCCTACGAGACAGGAACTTGAACACCGGGGAGCTGTTTTTT.

V is TRBV9 and J is TRBJ2-1, with D unclear. This CDR3 has 13 amino acids. Germline-derived CDR1 and CDR2 are SGDLS and YYNGEE. Trimming pared 0 bases from V and 7 bases from J, leaving 8 bases between. CDR3 in DNA: TGTGCCAGCAGCGTAGCGCAGGCTAATGAGCAGTTCTTC. Its translation is CASSVAQANEQFF.

The chain links TRBV19 to TRBJ1-5; possible D gene TRBD1, 6 bases. CDR1 and CDR2 from the germline V gene are LNHDA and SQIVND (reference sequence). Trimming took 2 bases from V and 7 from J, leaving 15 bases between them. CDR3 length: 15 residues. The CDR3 protein is CASSINRGARQPQHF. CDR3 DNA sequence: TGTGCCAGTAGTATAAATCGGGGGGCTCGGCAGCCCCAGCATTTT.

This clonotype was seen a few times. This rearrangement joins TRBV7-2 to TRBJ1-5; D perhaps matches TRBD1 (6 bases). CDR1 is SGHTA, CDR2 FQGNSA, per germline. V shed 5 bases and J shed 7 bases, with 21 bases lying between them. This CDR3 has 16 amino acids. In DNA form, the CDR3 reads TGTGCCAGCAGCGCTCGGGGCAGGGGAGGAGGGCAGCCCCAGCATTTT. The encoded protein is CASSARGRGGGQPQHF.

The chain joins TRBV6-2 or TRBV6-3 to TRBJ2-1, with D unresolved. The V and J ends lost 7 bases and 7 bases respectively, with 11 bases between them. The germline CDR1 and CDR2 sequences are MNHEY and SVGEGT. The CDR3 runs 12 residues. The DNA for the CDR3 is TGTGCCAGCAAAGAAGGTTGGAATGAGCAGTTCTTC. This gives the protein CASKEGWNEQFF.

In its sample, this clonotype was seen once. The rearrangement uses TRBV10-3 and TRBJ2-1, with D tentatively TRBD2 (5 bases). Germline assignment: CDR1 ENHRY and CDR2 SYGVKD. The CDR3 contains 11 residues. Deletions cut 3 bases from V and 14 bases from J, with 11 bases between. CDR3 bases: TGTGCCATCAGTGATGAGGGTAGGGAGTTCTTC. This gives the protein CAISDEGREFF.

The chain is built from TRBV7-2 and TRBJ2-1; the D is unclear. In germline, CDR1 is SGHTA, CDR2 FQGNSA. This CDR3 has 14 amino acids. V was clipped by 1 base and J by 4 bases, with 8 bases between them. The CDR3 bases are TGTGCCAGCAGCTTAGAATTCGCTTACAATGAGCAGTTCTTC. It is translated as CASSLEFAYNEQFF.

This clonotype was found a few times. The J gene is TRBJ1-3, the V gene TRBV11-2; unclear D gene. Germline assignment: CDR1 SGHAT and CDR2 FQNNGV. The CDR3 runs 14 residues. V gave up 7 bases and J gave up 3 bases, with 13 bases separating them. The CDR3 spells CASTLPPDGNTIYF. The DNA of the CDR3 is TGTGCCAGCACCCTACCCCCCGATGGAAACACCATATATTTT.

In this sample, this clonotype turned up a few times. This sequence joins TRBV7-2 and TRBJ1-5, with 9 bases aligning to TRBD1. The CDR3 has 16 amino acids. Trimming removed 4 bases from V and 4 bases from J; junction bases left unmatched: 8. Germline CDR1 reads SGHTA; CDR2 reads FQGNSA. In DNA, the CDR3 is TGTGCCAGCAGCTCAACAACCGGACAGGGGAATCAGCCCCAGCATTTT. It codes for CASSSTTGQGNQPQHF.

This chain connects TRBV10-3 to TRBJ2-7; D could derive from TRBD1 or TRBD2 (6 bases each). This CDR3 comprises 15 residues. CDR1 and CDR2 from the germline V gene are ENHRY and SYGVKD. With 3 bases removed from V and 3 bases from J, the gap between germline ends came to 15 bases. CDR3 in DNA: TGTGCCATCAGTGACTATAAACAGGGAGGCTACGAGCAGTACTTC. This translates into CAISDYKQGGYEQYF.

This chain uses TRBV4-1 with TRBJ2-2; D is possibly TRBD2 (5 bases). CDR3 length equals 16 residues. CDR1 and CDR2 (germline): MGHRA, YSYEKL. V lost 4 bases and J lost 1, with 13 bases in between. The CDR3 DNA reads as TGCGCCAGCAGCCCCGTTGGGAGCGGGAACACCGGGGAGCTGTTTTTT. Amino acids: CASSPVGSGNTGELFF.

This clonotype was counted a few times. The chain links TRBV28 to TRBJ2-3; 7 nucleotides align to TRBD1. CDR3 length: 14 residues. The V segment lost 4 bases and the J segment 2 bases; nucleotides outside the gene matches: 3. Germline V gene data show CDR1 as MDHEN and CDR2 as SYDVKM. In DNA form, the CDR3 reads TGTGCCAGCAGTTCAGGGGGAATCACAGATACGCAGTATTTT. Translated, it gives CASSSGGITDTQYF.

The genes are TRBV7-2 and TRBJ2-2, with 8 bases lining up with TRBD2. The germline V gene has CDR1 SGHTA and CDR2 FQGNSA. J lost 0 bases, V lost 2 bases, and 2 bases had no gene match. The CDR3 totals 16 residues. Here the CDR3 reads CASSLQTSANTGELFF. CDR3 DNA: TGTGCCAGCAGCTTACAGACTAGCGCGAACACCGGGGAGCTGTTTTTT.

In its sample, this clonotype was seen a few times. This sequence joins TRBV7-6 and TRBJ2-5; D perhaps matches TRBD2 (5 bases). Trimming shortened V by 5 bases and J by 2 bases, and 15 bases separated the two germline ends. The V gene's germline CDR1 is SGHVS and CDR2 FNYEAQ. This CDR3 contains 15 residues. CDR3 protein: CASSPLTSSQETQYF. The CDR3 DNA reads TGTGCCAGCAGCCCCTTAACTAGTTCTCAAGAGACCCAGTACTTC.

The V and J genes are TRBV7-2 and TRBJ2-7, with TRBD2 matching 8 bases. CDR3 length: 15 amino acids. The V gene's germline CDR1 is SGHTA and CDR2 FQGNSA. J lost 4 bases, V lost 3 bases, and 8 bases had no gene match. The CDR3 DNA reads TGTGCCAGCAGCTTGGTCGGGACTAGTCTTTACGAGCAGTACTTC. This codes for CASSLVGTSLYEQYF.

The J gene is TRBJ2-1, the V gene TRBV29-1, with a possible D match to TRBD1 (5 bases). The CDR3 has 13 amino acids. V gave up 5 bases and J gave up 4 bases, with 12 bases separating them. Germline CDR1 and CDR2: SQVTM and ANQGSEA. This chain's CDR3 is CSVKRQGYNEQFF. The CDR3 DNA follows: TGCAGCGTTAAACGGCAGGGTTACAATGAGCAGTTCTTC.

This clonotype was seen more than once but under ten times. V is TRBV7-2 and J is TRBJ2-7, with D possibly being TRBD1 or TRBD2 (5 bases each). The length of the CDR3 is 14 residues. CDR1 is SGHTA and CDR2 is FQGNSA in the germline V gene. The germline V and J ends were trimmed by 6 bases and 1 base, with 13 bases remaining between them. The CDR3 loop is CASRKRDGSYEQYF. The DNA of the CDR3 is TGTGCCAGCAGGAAAAGGGACGGTTCCTACGAGCAGTACTTC.

The V call is TRBV2, the J call TRBJ2-1; the D gene is possibly TRBD2 (5 bases). The V end lost 4 bases, the J end lost 5 bases, and 12 bases lay between the germline ends. CDR1 is SNHLY and CDR2 is FYNNEI in the germline V gene. The CDR3 runs to 14 residues. The CDR3: CASSGGKGDNEQFF. The CDR3 DNA reads TGTGCCAGCAGTGGAGGGAAGGGAGACAATGAGCAGTTCTTC. Drawing the rest from reference TRBV2 and TRBJ2-1, the complete variable domain is EPEVTQTPSHQVTQMGQEVILRCVPISNHLYFYWYRQILGQKVEFLVSFYNNEISEKSEIFDDQFSVERPDGSNFTLKIRSTKLEDSAMYFCASSGGKGDNEQFFGPGTRLTVL.